This entry is about one T cell receptor (beta chain). What it recognizes is unknown. An end of the junction does not agree with germline; a read error may underlie this. This specimen belongs to a study of Graves' ophthalmopathy and Graves' hyperthyroidism. The wider study: Ahead of any treatment, peripheral blood was obtained at the initial diagnosis. Study-level results: Among expanded thyroid clonotypes above 0.001 frequency, most also occurred in blood.

Amplified material comprised TCR beta CDR3 regions derived from RNA transcripts. The first round was an RT-PCR with HTBI primers, and the second round was a multiplex PCR. TCRdb called the multiplex PCR reads again in MiXCR, with one record for every CDR3 protein. The data show roughly 220,000 distinct CDR3 sequences, 40% to 50% seen once. Pregnancy or lactation, uncontrolled infections and other autoimmune diseases were grounds for excluding patients. The sample consisted of peripheral blood. The sequence was obtained from an adult man with Graves' ophthalmopathy.

CDR3: CASSLDREQPQHF. Written as DNA, the CDR3 is TGTGCCAGCAGCTTAGACAGGGAACAGCCCCAGCATTTT. The J gene is TRBJ1-5, the V gene TRBV12-3 or TRBV12-4; 7 bases agree with TRBD1. The CDR3 consists of 13 residues.